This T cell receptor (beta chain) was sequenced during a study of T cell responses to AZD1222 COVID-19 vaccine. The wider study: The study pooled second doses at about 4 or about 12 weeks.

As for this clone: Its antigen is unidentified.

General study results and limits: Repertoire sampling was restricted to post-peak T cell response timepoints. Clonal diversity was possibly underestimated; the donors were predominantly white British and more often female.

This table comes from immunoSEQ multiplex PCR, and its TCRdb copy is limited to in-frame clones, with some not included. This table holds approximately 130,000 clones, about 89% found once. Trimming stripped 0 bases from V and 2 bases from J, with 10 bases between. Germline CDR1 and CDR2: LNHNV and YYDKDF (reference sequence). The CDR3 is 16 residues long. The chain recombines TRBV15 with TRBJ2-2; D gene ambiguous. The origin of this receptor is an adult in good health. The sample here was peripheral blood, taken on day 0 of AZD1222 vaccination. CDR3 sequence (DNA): TGTGCCACCAGCAGAGAGGGGTTAGCAAACACCGGGGAGCTGTTTTTT. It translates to CATSREGLANTGELFF.